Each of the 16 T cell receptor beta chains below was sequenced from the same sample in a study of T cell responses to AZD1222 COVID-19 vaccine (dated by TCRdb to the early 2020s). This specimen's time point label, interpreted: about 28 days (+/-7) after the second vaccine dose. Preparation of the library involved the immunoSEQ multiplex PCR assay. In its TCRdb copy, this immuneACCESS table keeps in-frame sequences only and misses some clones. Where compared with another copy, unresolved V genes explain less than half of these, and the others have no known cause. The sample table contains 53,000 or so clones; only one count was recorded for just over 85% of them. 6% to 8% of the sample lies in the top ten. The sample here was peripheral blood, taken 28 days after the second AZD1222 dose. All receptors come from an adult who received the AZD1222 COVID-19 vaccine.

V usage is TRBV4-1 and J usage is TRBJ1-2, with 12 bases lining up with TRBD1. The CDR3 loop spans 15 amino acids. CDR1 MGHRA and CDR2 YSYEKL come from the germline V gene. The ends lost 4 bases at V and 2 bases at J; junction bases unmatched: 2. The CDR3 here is CASSPGTGGNYGYTF. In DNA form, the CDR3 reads TGCGCCAGCAGCCCCGGGACAGGGGGCAACTATGGCTACACCTTC.

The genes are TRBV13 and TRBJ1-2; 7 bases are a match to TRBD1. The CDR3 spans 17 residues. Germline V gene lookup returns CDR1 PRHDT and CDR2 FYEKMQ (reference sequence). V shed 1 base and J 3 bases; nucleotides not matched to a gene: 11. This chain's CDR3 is CASSLEAAAGGDYGYTF. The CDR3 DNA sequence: TGTGCCAGCAGCTTAGAGGCGGCGGCAGGGGGGGACTATGGCTACACCTTC.

This chain's CDR3 is CASSFAGGPLVRSEQFF. The CDR3 DNA follows: TGTGCCAGCAGTTTTGCGGGAGGGCCGTTAGTTCGCAGTGAGCAGTTCTTC. The genes are TRBV27 and TRBJ2-1; 9 bases line up with TRBD2. From germline, CDR1 is MNHEY and CDR2 SMNVEV (reference sequence). CDR3 size: 17 residues. V lost 3 bases, J lost 9 bases, and 15 bases stayed unmatched.

The CDR3 here is CASSSIVFDSTEAFF. CDR3 DNA sequence: TGTGCCAGCAGTTCCATAGTGTTCGACAGCACTGAAGCTTTCTTT. J is TRBJ1-1 and V is TRBV27, with D possibly TRBD1 on 5 matching bases. Germline CDR1 reads MNHEY; CDR2 reads SMNVEV (reference sequence). The CDR3 has 15 amino acids. V shed 4 bases and J shed 4 bases, with 16 bases lying between them.

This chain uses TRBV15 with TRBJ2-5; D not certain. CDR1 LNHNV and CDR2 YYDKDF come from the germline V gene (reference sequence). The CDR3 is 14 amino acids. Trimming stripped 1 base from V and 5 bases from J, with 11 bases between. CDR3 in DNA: TGTGCCACCAGCAGAGGGCAGTCGATTGAGACCCAGTACTTC. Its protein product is CATSRGQSIETQYF. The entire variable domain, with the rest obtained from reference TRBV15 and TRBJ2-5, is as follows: DAMVIQNPRYQVTQFGKPVTLSCSQTLNHNVMYWYQQKSSQAPKLLFHYYDKDFNNEADTPDNFQSRRPNTSFCFLDIRSPGLGDTAMYLCATSRGQSIETQYFGPGTRLLVL.

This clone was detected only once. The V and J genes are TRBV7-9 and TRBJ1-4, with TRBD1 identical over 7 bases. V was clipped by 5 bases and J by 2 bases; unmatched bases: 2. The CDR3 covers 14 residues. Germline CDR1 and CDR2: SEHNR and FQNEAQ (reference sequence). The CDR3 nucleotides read TGTGCCAGCAGCCCGACAGGGACTAATGAAAAACTGTTTTTT. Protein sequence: CASSPTGTNEKLFF. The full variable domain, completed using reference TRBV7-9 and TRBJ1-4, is DTGVSQNPRHKITKRGQNVTFRCDPISEHNRLYWYRQTLGQGPEFLTYFQNEAQLEKSRLLSDRFSAERPKGSFSTLEIQRTEQGDSAMYLCASSPTGTNEKLFFGSGTQLSVL.

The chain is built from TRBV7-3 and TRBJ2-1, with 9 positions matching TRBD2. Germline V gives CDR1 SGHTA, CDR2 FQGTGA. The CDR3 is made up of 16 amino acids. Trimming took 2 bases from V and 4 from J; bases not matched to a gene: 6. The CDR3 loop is CASSLQGTSPYNEQFF. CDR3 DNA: TGTGCCAGCAGCTTACAGGGGACTAGCCCTTACAATGAGCAGTTCTTC. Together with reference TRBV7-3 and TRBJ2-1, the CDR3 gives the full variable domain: GAGVSQTPSNKVTEKGKYVELRCDPISGHTALYWYRQSLGQGPEFLIYFQGTGAADDSGLPNDRFFAVRPEGSVSTLKIQRTERGDSAVYLCASSLQGTSPYNEQFFGPGTRLTVL.

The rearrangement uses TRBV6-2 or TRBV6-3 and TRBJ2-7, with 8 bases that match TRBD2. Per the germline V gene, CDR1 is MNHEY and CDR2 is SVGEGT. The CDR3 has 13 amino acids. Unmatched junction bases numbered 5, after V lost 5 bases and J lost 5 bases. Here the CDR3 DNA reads TGTGCCAGCAGTCACCCCGGGGGGGACGAGCAGTACTTC. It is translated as CASSHPGGDEQYF.

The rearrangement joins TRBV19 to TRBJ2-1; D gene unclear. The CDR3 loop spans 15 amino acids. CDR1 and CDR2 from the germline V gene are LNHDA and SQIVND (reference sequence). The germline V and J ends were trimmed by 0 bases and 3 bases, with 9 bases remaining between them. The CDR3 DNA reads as TGTGCCAGTAGTATAGAGACCTCAAACTACAATGAGCAGTTCTTC. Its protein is CASSIETSNYNEQFF.

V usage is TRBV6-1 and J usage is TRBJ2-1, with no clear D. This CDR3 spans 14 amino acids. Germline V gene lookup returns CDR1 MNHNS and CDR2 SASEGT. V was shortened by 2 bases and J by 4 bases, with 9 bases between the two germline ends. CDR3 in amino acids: CASSEWADYNEQFF. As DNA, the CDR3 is TGTGCCAGCAGTGAATGGGCCGATTACAATGAGCAGTTCTTC.

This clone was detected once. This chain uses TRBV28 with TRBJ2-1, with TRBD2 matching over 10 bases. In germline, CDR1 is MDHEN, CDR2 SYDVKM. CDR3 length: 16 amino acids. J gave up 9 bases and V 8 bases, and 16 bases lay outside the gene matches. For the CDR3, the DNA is TGTGCCAGCGCCCCGTTAGCGGGAGGCCGGAGGGGTGAGCAGTTCTTC. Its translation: CASAPLAGGRRGEQFF.

The CDR3 DNA reads as TGTGCCAGCAGTCCAGACAGAGCCTCTGGAAACACCATATATTTT. This encodes CASSPDRASGNTIYF. The chain couples TRBV6-5 to TRBJ1-3, with a tentative D call TRBD1 (5 bases). Trimming removed 5 bases at V and 0 bases at J, with 11 bases between. The CDR3 has 15 amino acids. Per germline, CDR1 MNHEY and CDR2 SVGAGI.

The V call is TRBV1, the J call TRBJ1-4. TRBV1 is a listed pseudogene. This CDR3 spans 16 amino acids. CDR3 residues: CTSSDSNRSRYEKLFF. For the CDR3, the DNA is TGCACCAGCAGCGATTCGAATCGGAGTCGGTATGAAAAACTGTTTTTT.

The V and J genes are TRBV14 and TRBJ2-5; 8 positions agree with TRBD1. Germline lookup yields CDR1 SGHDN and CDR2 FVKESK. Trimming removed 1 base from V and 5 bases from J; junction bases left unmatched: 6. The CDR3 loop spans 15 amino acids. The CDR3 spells CASSQGAGGVETQYF. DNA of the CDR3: TGTGCCAGCAGCCAAGGGGCAGGGGGCGTGGAGACCCAGTACTTC.

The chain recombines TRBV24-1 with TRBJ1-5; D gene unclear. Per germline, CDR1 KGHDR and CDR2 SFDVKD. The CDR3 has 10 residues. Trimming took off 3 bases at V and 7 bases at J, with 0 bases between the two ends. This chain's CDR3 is CATSDQPQHF. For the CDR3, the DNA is TGTGCCACCAGTGATCAGCCCCAGCATTTT.

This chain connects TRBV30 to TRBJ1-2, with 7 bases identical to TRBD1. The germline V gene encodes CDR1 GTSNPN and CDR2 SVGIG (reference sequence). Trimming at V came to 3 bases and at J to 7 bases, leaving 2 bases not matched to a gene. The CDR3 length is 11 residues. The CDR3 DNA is TGTGCCTGGAGCGCAGGGGGTGGCTACACCTTC. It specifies CAWSAGGGYTF.